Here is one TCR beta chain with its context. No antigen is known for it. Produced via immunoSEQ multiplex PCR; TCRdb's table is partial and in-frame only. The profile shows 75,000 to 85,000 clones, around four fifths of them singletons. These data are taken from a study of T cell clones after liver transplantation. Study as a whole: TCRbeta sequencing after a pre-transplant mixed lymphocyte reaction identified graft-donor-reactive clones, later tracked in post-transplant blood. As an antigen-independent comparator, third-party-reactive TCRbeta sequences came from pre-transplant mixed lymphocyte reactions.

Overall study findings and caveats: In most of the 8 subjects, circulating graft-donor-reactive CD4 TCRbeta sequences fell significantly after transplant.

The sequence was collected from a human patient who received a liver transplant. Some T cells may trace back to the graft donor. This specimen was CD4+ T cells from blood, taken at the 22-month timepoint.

CDR3 coding DNA: TGTGCCTGGAGTGTACTCGGACAGGGGAGTCAGCCCCAGCATTTT. It specifies CAWSVLGQGSQPQHF. The genes are TRBV30 and TRBJ1-5; 9 nucleotides align to TRBD1. CDR1 is GTSNPN and CDR2 is SVGIG in the germline V gene (reference sequence). The CDR3 contains 15 residues. With V trimmed by 0 bases and J by 6 bases, 6 bases remained unmatched.